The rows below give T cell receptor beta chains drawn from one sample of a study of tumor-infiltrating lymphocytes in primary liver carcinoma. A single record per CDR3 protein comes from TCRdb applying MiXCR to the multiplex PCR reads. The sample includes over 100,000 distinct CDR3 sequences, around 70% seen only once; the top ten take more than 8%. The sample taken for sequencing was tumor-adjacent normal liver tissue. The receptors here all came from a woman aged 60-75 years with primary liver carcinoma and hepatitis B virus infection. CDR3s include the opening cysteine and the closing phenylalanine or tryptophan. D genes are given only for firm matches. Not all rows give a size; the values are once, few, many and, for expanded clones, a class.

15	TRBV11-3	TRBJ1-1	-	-	TGTGCCAGCAGCCCCTCACGGGGCTTGAACATTGAGGCTTTCTTT	CASSPSRGLNIEAFF
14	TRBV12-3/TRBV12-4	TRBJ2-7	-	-	TGTGCCAGCAGTAGAGGCATACCTCCCTACGAGCAGTACTTC	CASSRGIPPYEQYF
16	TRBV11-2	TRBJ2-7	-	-	TGTAGCAGCAGCTCATACCCGGGTCCCTACGTCTACGAGCAGTACTTC	CSSSSYPGPYVYEQYF
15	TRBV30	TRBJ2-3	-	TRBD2	TGTCCCTACTCCATAGCGGGAGGGACCGGGGATACGAAGTATTTT	CPYSIAGGTGDTKYF
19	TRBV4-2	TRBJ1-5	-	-	TGTGCTAGCAGCCAGACAGCTGGAAAACGGGATTCTAGCAATCAGCCCCAGCATTTT	CASSQTAGKRDSSNQPQHF
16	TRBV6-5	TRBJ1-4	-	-	TGTGCCAGCAGTTCAGTGGGCTTTGCAACTAATGAAAAACTATTTTTT	CASSSVGFATNEKLFF
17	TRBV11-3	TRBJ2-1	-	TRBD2	TGTGTCAGCAGCTTAGGTCGGGGGGAGTGGGGTGTCGATGATCAGGTCTTC	CVSSLGRGEWGVDDQVF
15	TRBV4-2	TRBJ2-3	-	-	TGTGTCAGCAGCCAAGACACGAGCGGTGCAGATACGCAGTATTTT	CVSSQDTSGADTQYF
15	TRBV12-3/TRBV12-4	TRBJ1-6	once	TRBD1	TGTGCCAGCGGCCAACGACAGGGCTCTAGTTCACCCCTCCGCTTT	CASGQRQGSSSPLRF
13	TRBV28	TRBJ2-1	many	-	TGTGCCAGCAGTTTACCAGGGCCAAATGAGCAGTTCTTC	CASSLPGPNEQFF
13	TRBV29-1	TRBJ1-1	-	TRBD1	TGCAGCGGGAGACAGGGACGGGCCACTGTAGCTTTCTTT	CSGRQGRATVAFF
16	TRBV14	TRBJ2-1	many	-	TGTGCCAGCAGCCAAGATCGGGAGCGAACTCGCAAACCCCAGTTCTTC	CASSQDRERTRKPQFF
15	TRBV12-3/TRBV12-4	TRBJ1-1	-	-	TGTGCCAGGAGTCTACAGGGACCCGCAGGCACTGAAGCTTTCTTT	CARSLQGPAGTEAFF
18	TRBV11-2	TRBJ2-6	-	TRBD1	TGTGCCAGCAGCTTAGCACCGGGACAGGACCCTGGGACCAACGTCCTGACTTTC	CASSLAPGQDPGTNVLTF
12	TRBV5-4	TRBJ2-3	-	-	TGTGCCAGCGGTACATCAACAGATACGCAGTATTTT	CASGTSTDTQYF
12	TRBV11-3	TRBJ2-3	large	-	TGTGCCAGCAGCTTAGATGCGGATACGCAGTATTTT	CASSLDADTQYF
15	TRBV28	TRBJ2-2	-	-	TGTGCAAGCAGTCTCTACCGGCCTGGCCCCGGGGAGCTGTTTTTT	CASSLYRPGPGELFF
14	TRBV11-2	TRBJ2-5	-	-	TGTGCCAATAGCTTTACCGGGGGCGCGGAGACCCAGTACTTC	CANSFTGGAETQYF
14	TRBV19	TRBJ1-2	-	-	TGTGCCAGTAGTATTGGTCGGGGTAACTATGGCTACACCTTC	CASSIGRGNYGYTF
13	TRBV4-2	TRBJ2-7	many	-	TGTGCCAGCAGCCAAGAGCGGCTCGGCGAGCAGTACTTC	CASSQERLGEQYF
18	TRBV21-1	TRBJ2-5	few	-	TGTGCCAGCAGCAAACAACCCGGGGCGGCCGGCACTGCAGTGACCCAGTACTTC	CASSKQPGAAGTAVTQYF
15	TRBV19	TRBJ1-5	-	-	TGTGCCAGTGGCGTACAGTTTCGGGGCAATCAGCCCCAGCATTTT	CASGVQFRGNQPQHF
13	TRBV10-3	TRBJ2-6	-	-	TGTGCCTCCACAGCCTCTGGGGCCAATGTCCTGACTTTC	CASTASGANVLTF
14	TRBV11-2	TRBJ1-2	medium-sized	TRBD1	TGTGCCAGCAGCTTAGAGACAGGGAACGTAGGCTACACCTTC	CASSLETGNVGYTF
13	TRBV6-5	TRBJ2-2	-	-	TGTACCAGCAGTTACAGAGGGTGGGAGGAGCTGTTTTTT	CTSSYRGWEELFF
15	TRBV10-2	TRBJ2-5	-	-	TGCGCCAGCAGTGACCTCGGGGCAGATAAAGAGACCCAGTATTTC	CASSDLGADKETQYF
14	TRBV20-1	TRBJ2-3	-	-	TGCAGTGCCATTTACGGGGGAACGACAGATACGCAGTATTTT	CSAIYGGTTDTQYF
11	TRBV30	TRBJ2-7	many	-	TGTGCCTGGAGTCCGGGCTACGAGCAGTACTTC	CAWSPGYEQYF
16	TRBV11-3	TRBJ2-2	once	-	TGTGCCAGCATGTCACCCGGTACAGGGAATATCGGGGAGCTGTTTTTT	CASMSPGTGNIGELFF
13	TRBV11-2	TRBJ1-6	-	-	TGTGCCAGTAGCTTGGGGTCTAATTCACCCCTCCACTTT	CASSLGSNSPLHF
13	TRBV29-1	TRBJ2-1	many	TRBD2	TGCAGCACCCCGGGACTAGCGGGTTACCAACAGTTCTTC	CSTPGLAGYQQFF
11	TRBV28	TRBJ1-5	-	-	TGTGCCAGCAAGGGAAGTCAGCCTCAGCATTTT	CASKGSQPQHF
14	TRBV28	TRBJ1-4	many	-	TGTGCCAGCAGTTTCGCCCGGGACAATGAAAAACTGTTTTTT	CASSFARDNEKLFF
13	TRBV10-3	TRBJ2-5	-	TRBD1	TGTGCCATCAGAGGGACAGACCAAGAGACCCAGTATTTC	CAIRGTDQETQYF
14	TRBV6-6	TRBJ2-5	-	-	TGTGCCAGCAGCGCTATAGGTGGGGGAGAGACCCAGTACTTC	CASSAIGGGETQYF
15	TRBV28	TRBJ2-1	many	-	TGTGCCAGCAGTTTATGGGGTTCACAGAAGGGTGAGCAGTTCTTC	CASSLWGSQKGEQFF
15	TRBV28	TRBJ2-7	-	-	TGTGCCAGCGGTTTATGGGACAACCCGATCTACAAGCAGTACTTC	CASGLWDNPIYKQYF
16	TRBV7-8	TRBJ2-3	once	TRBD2	TGTGCCAGTAGCTTACGGCCCGGGACTAGCGGCGATATGCAGTATTTT	CASSLRPGTSGDMQYF
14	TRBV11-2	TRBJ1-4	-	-	TGTGCCGGCAGCTTCCAGGACAAGGGTGAAAAACTATTTTTT	CAGSFQDKGEKLFF
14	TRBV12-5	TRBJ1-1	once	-	TGTGCAAGTGGTGCCGGGACCGTGAGCACTGAAGCTTTCTTT	CASGAGTVSTEAFF
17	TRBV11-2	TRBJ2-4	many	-	TGTGCCAGCAGCTTAGCGGCCGCAGGGTCCGTCAAAAACATTCAGTACTTC	CASSLAAAGSVKNIQYF
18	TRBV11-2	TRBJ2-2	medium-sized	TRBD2	TGTGCCAGCAGCGCGCACGGACTAGCGGGATCAAACACCGGGGAGCTGTTTTTT	CASSAHGLAGSNTGELFF